The 30 T cell receptor beta chains reported below all come from one sample, sequenced in a study of glioma-infiltrating T cells. Amplification of TCR alpha and beta CDR3 regions from RNA used iRepertoire nested multiplex PCR. TCRdb reanalysed the multiplex PCR reads using MiXCR and keeps one entry per CDR3 protein. The sample yields under 150,000 distinct CDR3 sequences, roughly 43% seen once. Material for sequencing was glioma tissue, nonneoplastic brain tissue, or PBMCs (not recorded which). All receptors derive from a human donor with low-grade glioma or glioblastoma, undergoing nonglioma brain surgery, or in good health (not recorded which).

V and J are TRBV7-2 and TRBJ2-5; D is unresolved. The germline V gene has CDR1 SGHTA and CDR2 FQGNSA. V was shortened by 5 bases and J by 2 bases, with 12 bases between the two germline ends. The CDR3 has 14 amino acids. DNA for the CDR3: TGTGCCAGCAGCCCGAGCTGGGTGCAAGAGACCCAGTACTTC. It is translated as CASSPSWVQETQYF. Full variable domain (remainder filled in from reference TRBV7-2 and TRBJ2-5): GAGVSQSPSNKVTEKGKDVELRCDPISGHTALYWYRQSLGQGLEFLIYFQGNSAPDKSGLPSDRFSAERTGGSVSTLTIQRTQQEDSAVYLCASSPSWVQETQYFGPGTRLLVL.

This clonotype appeared a few times. This chain links TRBV20-1 with TRBJ1-5, with D perhaps TRBD1 (5 bases). CDR3 length: 14 amino acids. Trimming left V 5 bases short and J 3 bases short, with 14 bases between. The germline gives CDR1 DFQATT, CDR2 SNEGSKA (reference sequence). This CDR3 is CSAFLRQNNQPQHF. DNA of the CDR3: TGCAGTGCTTTTCTAAGACAGAACAATCAGCCCCAGCATTTT.

The rearrangement links TRBV7-2 to TRBJ1-2; the D is unclear. Per germline, CDR1 SGHTA and CDR2 FQGNSA. Trimming removed 6 bases from V and 2 bases from J, with 13 bases in between. The CDR3 runs 14 residues. CDR3 sequence: CASRPFPDNYGYTF. For the CDR3, the DNA is TGTGCCAGCAGACCCTTTCCGGACAACTATGGCTACACCTTC.

This clonotype was seen a few times. The gene calls are TRBV12-3 or TRBV12-4 and TRBJ2-3; a possible D gene is TRBD2 (5 bases). The CDR3 length is 9 residues. CDR3 loop: CASGATQYF. CDR3 coding DNA: TGTGCGAGCGGAGCTACGCAGTATTTT.

There are a few counts of this clonotype. The V call is TRBV15, the J call TRBJ1-1, with 7 bases lining up with TRBD1. Germline values: CDR1 LNHNV, CDR2 YYDKDF (reference sequence). The CDR3 extends over 14 amino acids. Trimming took 3 bases from V and 10 from J; bases not matched to a gene: 11. The CDR3 sequence: CATSRVRQGSRAFF. The CDR3 DNA follows: TGTGCCACCAGCAGGGTTAGACAGGGTTCTCGAGCTTTCTTT.

This clonotype was seen a handful of times. The chain recombines TRBV6-1 with TRBJ1-6, with 9 bases that match TRBD1. The germline CDR1 and CDR2 sequences are MNHNS and SASEGT. The CDR3 runs 14 residues. Unmatched junction bases numbered 4, after V lost 7 bases and J lost 6 bases. CDR3 protein: CASKQGAGNSPLHF. The CDR3 nucleotides read TGTGCCAGCAAACAGGGGGCAGGTAATTCACCCCTCCACTTT.

This rearrangement joins TRBV6-5 to TRBJ2-2, with 10 nucleotides matching TRBD2. The J segment lost 1 base and the V segment lost 6 bases, leaving 14 bases of the junction unmatched. CDR3 length: 19 amino acids. Germline loops: CDR1 MNHEY, CDR2 SVGAGI. The CDR3 here is CASRDIWFLAGENTGELFF. CDR3 in DNA: TGTGCCAGCAGAGACATTTGGTTTCTAGCGGGAGAGAACACCGGGGAGCTGTTTTTT.

This clonotype occurred a few times. The chain has TRBV27 and TRBJ1-1; the D gene is possibly TRBD1 (5 bases). This CDR3 is 14 amino acids long. Trimming left V 4 bases short and J 1 base short, with 10 bases between. Germline V gene data show CDR1 as MNHEY and CDR2 as SMNVEV (reference sequence). The CDR3 reads CASSSRQRNTEAFF. The CDR3 nucleotides are TGTGCCAGCAGTTCGCGACAGAGGAACACTGAAGCTTTCTTT.

The CDR3 sequence: CASSTDRGQPQHF. Here the CDR3 DNA reads TGTGCCAGTAGTACGGACAGGGGACAGCCCCAGCATTTT. The J gene is TRBJ1-5, the V gene TRBV19, with 9 bases matching TRBD1. The V gene's germline CDR1 is LNHDA and CDR2 SQIVND (reference sequence). The CDR3 spans 13 residues. Trimming at V came to 4 bases and at J to 7 bases, leaving 2 bases not matched to a gene.

The DNA for the CDR3 is TGCAGTGCTAGAGATTACGGAAATCCCTATGGCTACACCTTC. Its protein product is CSARDYGNPYGYTF. The genes are TRBV20-1 and TRBJ1-2; D gene unclear. CDR1 and CDR2 (germline): DFQATT, SNEGSKA (reference sequence). The CDR3 extends over 14 amino acids. Trimming stripped 0 bases from V and 4 bases from J, with 12 bases between.

This clonotype was seen a single time. A much larger clone differs by one base, so this may be a read error. The chain employs TRBV6-2 or TRBV6-3 and TRBJ2-1; D uncertain. With the DNA end fitting TRBJ2-7 better, the J assignment may be wrong. The CDR3 sequence is 15 residues long. The V gene's germline CDR1 is MNHEY and CDR2 SVGEGT. CDR3 DNA sequence: TGTGCCAGCAGCCCCCGCGGTGACCCCTACAATGAGCAGTACTTC. This sequence encodes CASSPRGDPYNEQYF.

This clonotype has a handful of counts. This chain joins TRBV27 and TRBJ1-1, with TRBD1 matching 9 bases. Germline CDR1 and CDR2: MNHEY and SMNVEV (reference sequence). The ends lost 7 bases at V and 1 base at J; junction bases unmatched: 7. CDR3 length equals 15 residues. As DNA, the CDR3 is TGTGCCAGCACCAAAGGGGGACAGGGGAACACTGAAGCTTTCTTT. As protein: CASTKGGQGNTEAFF.

The rearrangement joins TRBV6-1 to TRBJ1-1, with a possible D match to TRBD1 (5 bases). The V and J ends lost 6 bases and 6 bases respectively, with 17 bases between them. Germline V CDR1 and CDR2: MNHNS, SASEGT. The CDR3 is 14 amino acids. The CDR3 nucleotides are TGTGCCAGCAGGGGGAGGGCCCAGGGTCCTGAAGCTTTCTTT. This sequence encodes CASRGRAQGPEAFF.

This rearrangement joins TRBV6-2 or TRBV6-3 to TRBJ1-2; weak D call: TRBD1 (5 bases). With 6 bases removed from V and 2 bases from J, the gap between germline ends came to 13 bases. Germline CDR1 MNHEY, CDR2 SVGEGT. CDR3 length: 14 residues. CDR3 coding DNA: TGTGCCAGCAGCCGGGACCCGAAAAACTATGGCTACACCTTC. This translates into CASSRDPKNYGYTF.

The CDR3 nucleotides read TGTGCCAGCAGGCCAACCGGGACAGCTAACAATGAGCAGTTCTTC. Translation: CASRPTGTANNEQFF. The gene calls are TRBV6-2 or TRBV6-3 and TRBJ2-1; 7 bases are a match to TRBD1. The CDR3 covers 15 residues. Germline V gene lookup returns CDR1 MNHEY and CDR2 SVGEGT. Germline trimming cut 6 bases from V and 5 bases from J; bases unmatched to any gene: 10.

This clonotype was seen a handful of times. The chain has TRBV6-1 and TRBJ2-1; unclear D gene. Trimming shortened V by 7 bases and J by 3 bases, and 7 bases separated the two germline ends. The CDR3 sequence is 12 residues long. Germline CDR1 reads MNHNS; CDR2 reads SASEGT. The CDR3 reads CASTSNYNEQFF. The DNA for the CDR3 is TGTGCCAGCACCTCGAACTACAATGAGCAGTTCTTC.

This clonotype has more than one count but fewer than ten. J is TRBJ2-1 and V is TRBV7-2; tentatively, D is TRBD1 or TRBD2 (5 bases each). Germline loops: CDR1 SGHTA, CDR2 FQGNSA. The CDR3 has 13 residues. The V gene lost 8 bases and the J gene lost 6 bases, with 14 bases spanning the gap. The CDR3 nucleotides read TGTGCCAGCGAGATTCGAGGGACCAATGAGCAGTTCTTC. Its translation is CASEIRGTNEQFF.

The chain recombines TRBV28 with TRBJ2-3; D might be TRBD2 (6 bases). The V gene lost 10 bases and the J gene lost 11 bases, with 28 bases spanning the gap. CDR3 length: 15 amino acids. The germline V gene encodes CDR1 MDHEN and CDR2 SYDVKM. The CDR3 spells CATRRATHGSGEQYF. In DNA, the CDR3 is TGTGCCACCAGGAGAGCGACTCACGGGAGTGGAGAGCAGTATTTT.

This clonotype was recorded once. The V and J genes are TRBV10-1 and TRBJ2-1, with D perhaps matching TRBD2 (6 bases). This CDR3 has 17 amino acids. Germline-derived CDR1 and CDR2 are WNHNN and SYGVQD (reference sequence). V was pared by 2 bases and J by 12 bases, with 26 bases between. CDR3 residues: CASSEKWDLGFTRGQFF. Here the CDR3 DNA reads TGCGCCAGCAGTGAGAAATGGGACTTGGGCTTTACAAGGGGGCAGTTCTTC.

On this clonotype: Without the conserved terminal phenylalanine or tryptophan, this CDR3 likely stems from a read error. The gene calls are TRBV20-1 and TRBJ1-1; TRBD1 aligns across 12 bases. The CDR3 runs 14 residues. The junction had 13 bases not matched to a gene; V was cut back by 6 bases and J by 11 bases. Looked up from germline, CDR1 is DFQATT and CDR2 is SNEGSKA (reference sequence). The CDR3 loop reads CSATRLGQGAVAFL. In DNA form, the CDR3 reads TGCAGTGCCACAAGGCTGGGACAGGGGGCTGTTGCTTTCCTT.

This clonotype was counted only a few times. Mismatch with germline at one junction end may stem from a read error. CDR3 in DNA: TGTGCCCGCAGCTTAGCGGGGAACGGGGCCAACGTCCTGACTTTC. Translating it yields CARSLAGNGANVLTF. The rearrangement uses TRBV7-2 and TRBJ2-6; 8 bases map to TRBD2. Germline V gives CDR1 SGHTA, CDR2 FQGNSA. CDR3 length: 15 amino acids.

This clonotype showed up just once. The chain links TRBV6-2 or TRBV6-3 to TRBJ2-5; TRBD2 agrees at 7 bases. The trim removed 5 bases at V and 2 bases at J, leaving 5 bases unmatched. The CDR3 sequence is 14 residues long. Per germline, CDR1 MNHEY and CDR2 SVGEGT. CDR3 loop: CASSPTSAQETQYF. In DNA, the CDR3 is TGTGCCAGCAGTCCCACTAGCGCTCAAGAGACCCAGTACTTC.

The CDR3 sequence: CASSFTGPQREQYF. The CDR3, as DNA: TGTGCCAGCAGTTTTACGGGCCCTCAGCGCGAGCAGTACTTC. J is TRBJ2-7 and V is TRBV28; no clear D. This CDR3 has 14 amino acids. Germline CDR1 is MDHEN and CDR2 is SYDVKM. The ends were cut back, 3 bases at V and 6 bases at J, with 15 bases in the middle.

The chain employs TRBV27 and TRBJ2-7; maybe TRBD2 (7 bases). The V gene's germline CDR1 is MNHEY and CDR2 SMNVEV (reference sequence). There are 15 residues in the CDR3. The germline V and J ends were trimmed by 10 bases and 0 bases, with 19 bases remaining between them. The CDR3 sequence is CANSLMRGPSYEQYF. DNA of the CDR3: TGTGCCAACAGCTTAATGCGGGGGCCCTCCTACGAGCAGTACTTC.

The chain links TRBV4-2 to TRBJ1-2; 8 bases fit TRBD1. This CDR3 comprises 15 residues. V shed 2 bases, J shed 0 bases, and the junction held 2 bases outside the gene matches. Germline CDR1 and CDR2: LGHNA and YNFKEQ. The DNA for the CDR3 is TGTGCCAGCAGCCAATCACAGGGGGCTAACTATGGCTACACCTTC. Residues: CASSQSQGANYGYTF.

The table lists this clonotype with many counts. V gene TRBV27 combines with J gene TRBJ2-1; no clear D gene. The CDR3 covers 11 residues. CDR1 and CDR2 (germline): MNHEY, SMNVEV (reference sequence). The germline V and J ends were trimmed by 3 bases and 3 bases, with 0 bases remaining between them. CDR3 nucleotides: TGTGCCAGCAGTTTCTACAATGAGCAGTTCTTC. It codes for CASSFYNEQFF.

This chain connects TRBV4-1 to TRBJ2-1, with TRBD2 identical over 7 bases. Germline trimming cut 0 bases from V and 5 bases from J; bases unmatched to any gene: 16. Per germline, CDR1 MGHRA and CDR2 YSYEKL. This CDR3 region has 19 residues. The CDR3 is CASSQDPYLVGGIDNEQFF. The CDR3 DNA follows: TGCGCCAGCAGCCAAGATCCGTATTTAGTGGGAGGGATCGACAATGAGCAGTTCTTC.

A single count supports this clonotype. The J gene is TRBJ1-2, the V gene TRBV27; no firm D call. V was clipped by 5 bases and J by 8 bases, with 9 bases between them. The CDR3 has 11 residues. Germline CDR1 is MNHEY and CDR2 is SMNVEV (reference sequence). The CDR3 loop is CASSGGTGYTF. CDR3 coding DNA: TGTGCCAGCAGTGGAGGTACCGGCTACACCTTC.

This clonotype turned up a few times. The J gene is TRBJ2-7, the V gene TRBV6-1; TRBD1 matches 9 bases. The V gene's germline CDR1 is MNHNS and CDR2 SASEGT. V lost 5 bases to trimming and J lost 5 bases; unmatched junction nucleotides: 7. This CDR3 has 14 amino acids. CDR3 region: CASSRGTGYNEQYF. The CDR3 DNA follows: TGTGCCAGCAGTCGAGGGACAGGGTACAACGAGCAGTACTTC.

The V and J genes are TRBV7-2 and TRBJ2-7; unclear D gene. The V end was cut by 0 bases, the J end by 3 bases, with 6 bases between. CDR1 and CDR2 from the germline V gene are SGHTA and FQGNSA. CDR3 length: 13 residues. CDR3 sequence reads: CASSLAPGYEQYF. CDR3 nucleotide sequence: TGTGCCAGCAGCTTAGCACCGGGCTACGAGCAGTACTTC.